This T cell receptor (beta chain) was identified during a study of radiation and T cells in renal cell carcinoma. Time point indicated: blood 2 weeks post-SBRT. Treatment meaning: 15 Gy SBRT to primary tumor, nephrectomy 4 weeks later. Blood was sampled at baseline, 2 weeks and 4 weeks after SBRT. This CDR3 is built from 16 residues. The V end lost 3 bases, the J end lost 0 bases, and 12 bases lay between the germline ends. Germline CDR1 is LNHDA and CDR2 is SQIVND (reference sequence). Profiled with immunoSEQ multiplex PCR; TCRdb holds only in-frame clones, not every one. Here the sample spans fewer than 90,000 clones, roughly 85% being singletons.

This clonotype was obtained from a woman between 45 and 65 years old with renal cell carcinoma. The rearrangement links TRBV19 to TRBJ2-1; D possibly uses TRBD1 or TRBD2 (5 bases each). The sample consisted of blood, taken from a patient whose treatment included radiotherapy and nephrectomy. DNA of the CDR3: TGTGCCAGTAGTATTAGGGCAGGGAGCTCCTACAATGAGCAGTTCTTC. This gives the protein CASSIRAGSSYNEQFF.